The 5 T cell receptor beta chains in this list originate from one sample, sequenced in a study of blood T cell repertoires in COVID-19 (dated by TCRdb to 2019 to 2021). The library was built by means of the immunoSEQ multiplex PCR assay. In TCRdb, the immuneACCESS table is reduced to in-frame sequences with V and J assigned. These tables do not hold every clone; where another copy was compared, an unresolved V gene accounts for under half, and the others remain unexplained. In this sample the table shows approximately 400,000 clones, about 90% of which occur a single time. The top ten clones comprise more than 0.95% of the sample. Sequenced material: peripheral blood. All receptors come from a man in his forties or fifties with acute or convalescent COVID-19.

This rearrangement joins TRBV19 to TRBJ1-1, with 8 bases matching TRBD1. Germline-derived CDR1 and CDR2 are LNHDA and SQIVND (reference sequence). The CDR3 is made up of 14 amino acids. V shed 8 bases and J 5 bases; nucleotides not matched to a gene: 10. The CDR3 loop is CASATTGALTEAFF. DNA for the CDR3: TGTGCCAGTGCAACGACAGGGGCGTTGACTGAAGCTTTCTTT.

The chain uses TRBV28 and TRBJ2-7; the D gene is possibly TRBD1 (5 bases). The CDR3 is 11 amino acids. CDR1 and CDR2 (germline): MDHEN, SYDVKM. The germline V and J ends were trimmed by 5 bases and 6 bases, with 8 bases remaining between them. The DNA of the CDR3 is TGTGCCAGCAGTAGGGGCTCCGAGCAGTACTTC. This sequence encodes CASSRGSEQYF.

The DNA for the CDR3 is TGTGCCAGCTCACGACAGGGCAACTCTGGAAACACCATATATTTT. Translated: CASSRQGNSGNTIYF. The chain carries TRBV18 and TRBJ1-3, with TRBD1 matching over 7 bases. Germline CDR1 reads KGHSH; CDR2 reads LQKENI. J lost 0 bases, V lost 4 bases, and 3 bases had no gene match. There are 15 residues in the CDR3.

The chain links TRBV28 to TRBJ1-2, with D possibly TRBD1 on 6 matching bases. The CDR3 has 14 amino acids. Germline CDR1 is MDHEN and CDR2 is SYDVKM. Trimming took off 3 bases at V and 4 bases at J, with 12 bases between the two ends. The CDR3 DNA is TGTGCCAGCAGTTTGGGGGGGCGGGCCTATGGCTACACCTTC. Encoded protein: CASSLGGRAYGYTF.

The V and J genes are TRBV6-1 and TRBJ2-1; 7 bases map to TRBD2. This CDR3 is 15 amino acids long. CDR1 is MNHNS, CDR2 SASEGT, per germline. V was pared by 1 base and J by 4 bases, with 4 bases of the junction left unmatched. The CDR3 region is CASSEGSSGYNEQFF. The CDR3 region has the DNA TGTGCCAGCAGTGAAGGGAGTAGCGGGTACAATGAGCAGTTCTTC.